This entry is about one TCR beta chain. Its antigen remains unknown. The CDR3 has 13 residues. Trimming cost V 6 bases and J 1 base, with 9 bases left between them. Germline V CDR1 and CDR2: LNHDA, SQIVND (reference sequence). These data come from a study of cytomegalovirus exposure and HLA in healthy donors. Whole-study results and caveats: Reportedly, diagnosis of cytomegalovirus status by the classifier showed high specificity and sensitivity. A missense variant in DCLRE1C was later tied to TCR beta V- and J-gene trimming. A later analysis by the authors found several of the most significant clusters apparently linked to common viral pathogens.

The PCR contained 60 Vbeta and 13 Jbeta primers. The data were produced by immunoSEQ multiplex PCR, yet TCRdb's version contains in-frame clones alone and is incomplete. Of roughly 140,000 clones listed, roughly four fifths are singletons. Material: PBMCs. The chain couples TRBV19 to TRBJ2-5, with D tentatively TRBD1 (5 bases). The TCR sequence derives from a man between 35 and 55 years old in good health and CMV-seropositive. The CDR3 loop is CASRDSTQETQYF. In nucleotides, the CDR3 is TGTGCCAGTAGAGACAGTACCCAAGAGACCCAGTACTTC. Looking up the rest from reference TRBV19 and TRBJ2-5 gives the full variable domain: DGGITQSPKYLFRKEGQNVTLSCEQNLNHDAMYWYRQDPGQGLRLIYYSQIVNDFQKGDIAEGYSVSREKKESFPLTVTSAQKNPTAFYLCASRDSTQETQYFGPGTRLLVL.